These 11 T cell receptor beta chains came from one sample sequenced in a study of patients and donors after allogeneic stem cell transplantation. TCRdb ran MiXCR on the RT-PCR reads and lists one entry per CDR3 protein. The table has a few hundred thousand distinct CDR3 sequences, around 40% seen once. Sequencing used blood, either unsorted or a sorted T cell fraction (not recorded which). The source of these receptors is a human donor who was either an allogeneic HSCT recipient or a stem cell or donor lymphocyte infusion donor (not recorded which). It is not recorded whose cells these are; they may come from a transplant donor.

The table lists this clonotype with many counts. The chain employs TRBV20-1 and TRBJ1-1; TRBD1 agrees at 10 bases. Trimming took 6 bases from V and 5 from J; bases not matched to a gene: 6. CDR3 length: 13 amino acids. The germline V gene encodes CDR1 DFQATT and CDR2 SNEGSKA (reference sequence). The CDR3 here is CSAYDRGLTEAFF. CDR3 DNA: TGCAGTGCCTATGACAGGGGGCTGACTGAAGCTTTCTTT.

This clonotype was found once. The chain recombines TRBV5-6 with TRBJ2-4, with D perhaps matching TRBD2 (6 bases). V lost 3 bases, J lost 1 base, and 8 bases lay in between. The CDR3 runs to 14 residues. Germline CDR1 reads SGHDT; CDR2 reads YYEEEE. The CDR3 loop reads CASSWGDAKNIQYF. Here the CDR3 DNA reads TGTGCCAGCAGCTGGGGGGATGCCAAAAACATTCAGTACTTC.

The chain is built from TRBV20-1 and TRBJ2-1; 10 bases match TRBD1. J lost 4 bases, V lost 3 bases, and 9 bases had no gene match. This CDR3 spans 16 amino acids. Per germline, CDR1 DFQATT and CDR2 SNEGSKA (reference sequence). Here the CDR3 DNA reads TGCAGTGCTAGGGTACCGGGACAGGGGTCGTACAATGAGCAGTTCTTC. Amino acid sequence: CSARVPGQGSYNEQFF.

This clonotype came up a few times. CDR3 nucleotides: TGTGCCAGCAGCTTGGTGTCAGGGGACGGACAGCCCCAGCATTTT. It encodes CASSLVSGDGQPQHF. The chain recombines TRBV5-5 with TRBJ1-5, with D possibly matching TRBD1 (6 bases). This CDR3 is 15 amino acids long. Trimming left V 0 bases short and J 7 bases short, with 14 bases between. Germline V gene sequence: CDR1 SGHKS, CDR2 YYEKEE (reference sequence).

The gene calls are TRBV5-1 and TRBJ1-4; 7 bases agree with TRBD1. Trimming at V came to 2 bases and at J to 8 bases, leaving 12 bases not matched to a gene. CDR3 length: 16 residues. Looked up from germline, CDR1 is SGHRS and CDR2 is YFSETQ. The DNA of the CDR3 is TGCGCCAGCAGCTTATACCCCGAGACAGGGAGCGAAAAACTGTTTTTT. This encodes CASSLYPETGSEKLFF.

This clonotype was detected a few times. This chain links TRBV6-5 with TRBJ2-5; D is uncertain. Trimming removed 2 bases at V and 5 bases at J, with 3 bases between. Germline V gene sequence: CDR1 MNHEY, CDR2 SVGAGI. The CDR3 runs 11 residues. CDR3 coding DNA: TGTGCCAGCAGTTACGCGGAGACCCAGTACTTC. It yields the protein CASSYAETQYF.

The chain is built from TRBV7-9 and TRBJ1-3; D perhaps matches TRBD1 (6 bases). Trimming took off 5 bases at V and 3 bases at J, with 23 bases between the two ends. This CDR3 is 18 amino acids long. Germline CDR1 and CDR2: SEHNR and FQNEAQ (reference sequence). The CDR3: CASSLGRTDFLVGNTIYF. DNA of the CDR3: TGTGCCAGCAGCCTGGGGAGGACAGATTTTCTTGTTGGAAACACCATATATTTT.

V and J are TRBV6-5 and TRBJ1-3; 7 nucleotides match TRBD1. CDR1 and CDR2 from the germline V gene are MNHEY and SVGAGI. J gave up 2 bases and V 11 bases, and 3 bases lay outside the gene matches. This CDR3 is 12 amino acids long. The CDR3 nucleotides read TGTGCCTCGGGGACAGCTGGAAACACCATATATTTT. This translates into CASGTAGNTIYF.

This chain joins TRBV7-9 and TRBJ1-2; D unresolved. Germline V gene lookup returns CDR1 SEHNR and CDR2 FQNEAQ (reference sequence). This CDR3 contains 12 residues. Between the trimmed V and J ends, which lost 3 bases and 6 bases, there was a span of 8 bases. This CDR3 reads CASSLQFDGYTF. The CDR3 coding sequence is TGTGCCAGCAGCTTGCAATTTGATGGCTACACCTTC. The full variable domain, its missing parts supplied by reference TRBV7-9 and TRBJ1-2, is DTGVSQNPRHKITKRGQNVTFRCDPISEHNRLYWYRQTLGQGPEFLTYFQNEAQLEKSRLLSDRFSAERPKGSFSTLEIQRTEQGDSAMYLCASSLQFDGYTFGSGTRLTVV.

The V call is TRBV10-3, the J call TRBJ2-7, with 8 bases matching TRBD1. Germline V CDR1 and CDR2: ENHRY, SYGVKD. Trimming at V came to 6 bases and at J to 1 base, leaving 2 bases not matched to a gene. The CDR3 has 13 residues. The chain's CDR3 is CAIRRTGSYEQYF. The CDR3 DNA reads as TGTGCCATCAGACGGACAGGGTCCTACGAGCAGTACTTC.

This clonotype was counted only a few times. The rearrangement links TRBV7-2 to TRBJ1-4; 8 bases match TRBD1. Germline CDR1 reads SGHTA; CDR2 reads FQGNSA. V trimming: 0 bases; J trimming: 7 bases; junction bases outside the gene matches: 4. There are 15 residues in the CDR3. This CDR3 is CASSLAHRGSEKLFF. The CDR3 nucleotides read TGTGCCAGCAGCTTAGCGCACAGGGGGAGTGAAAAACTGTTTTTT.